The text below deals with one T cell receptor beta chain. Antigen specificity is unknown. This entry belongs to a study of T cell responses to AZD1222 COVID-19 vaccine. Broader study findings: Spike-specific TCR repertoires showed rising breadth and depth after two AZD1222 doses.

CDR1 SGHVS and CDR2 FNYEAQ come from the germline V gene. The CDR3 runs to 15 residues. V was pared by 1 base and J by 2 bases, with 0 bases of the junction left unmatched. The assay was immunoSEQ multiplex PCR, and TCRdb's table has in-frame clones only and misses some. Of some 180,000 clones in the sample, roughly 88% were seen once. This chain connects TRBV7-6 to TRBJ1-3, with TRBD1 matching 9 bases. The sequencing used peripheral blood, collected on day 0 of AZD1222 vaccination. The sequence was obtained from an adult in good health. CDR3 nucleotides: TGTGCCAGCAGCTTAGACAGGGGGCCTGGAAACACCATATATTTT. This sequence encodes CASSLDRGPGNTIYF.